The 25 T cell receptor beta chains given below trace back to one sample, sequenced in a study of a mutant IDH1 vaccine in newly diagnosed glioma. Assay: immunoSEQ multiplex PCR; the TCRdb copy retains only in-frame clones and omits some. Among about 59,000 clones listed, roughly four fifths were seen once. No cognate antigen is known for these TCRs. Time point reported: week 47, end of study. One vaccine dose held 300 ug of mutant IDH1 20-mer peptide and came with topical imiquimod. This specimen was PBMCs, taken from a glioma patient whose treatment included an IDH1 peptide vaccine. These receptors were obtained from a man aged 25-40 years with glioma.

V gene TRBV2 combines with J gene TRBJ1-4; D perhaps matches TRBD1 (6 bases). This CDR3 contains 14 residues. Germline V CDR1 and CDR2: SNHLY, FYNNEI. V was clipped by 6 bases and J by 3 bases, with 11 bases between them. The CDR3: CASSRGGPNEKLFF. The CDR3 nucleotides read TGTGCCAGCAGCAGGGGTGGGCCTAATGAAAAACTGTTTTTT.

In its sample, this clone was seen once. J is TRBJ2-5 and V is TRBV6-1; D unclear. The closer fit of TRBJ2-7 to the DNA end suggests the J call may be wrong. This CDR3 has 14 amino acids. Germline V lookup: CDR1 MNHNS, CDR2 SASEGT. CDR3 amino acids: CASTNSITAYEQYF. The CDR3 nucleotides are TGTGCCAGCACTAACTCCATAACTGCCTACGAGCAGTACTTC.

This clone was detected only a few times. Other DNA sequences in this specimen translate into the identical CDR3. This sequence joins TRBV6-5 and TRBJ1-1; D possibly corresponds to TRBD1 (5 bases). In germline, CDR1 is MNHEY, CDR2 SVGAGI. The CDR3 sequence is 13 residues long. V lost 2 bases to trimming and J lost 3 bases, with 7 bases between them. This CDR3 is CASSYGGYTEAFF. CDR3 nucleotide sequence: TGTGCCAGCAGTTACGGGGGATACACTGAAGCTTTCTTT.

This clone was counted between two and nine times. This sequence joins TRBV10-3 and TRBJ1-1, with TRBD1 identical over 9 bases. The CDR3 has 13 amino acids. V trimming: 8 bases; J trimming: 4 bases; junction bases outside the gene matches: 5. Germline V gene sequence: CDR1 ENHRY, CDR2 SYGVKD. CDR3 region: CAISGQGFTEAFF. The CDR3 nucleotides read TGTGCCATCTCTGGACAGGGGTTCACTGAAGCTTTCTTT.

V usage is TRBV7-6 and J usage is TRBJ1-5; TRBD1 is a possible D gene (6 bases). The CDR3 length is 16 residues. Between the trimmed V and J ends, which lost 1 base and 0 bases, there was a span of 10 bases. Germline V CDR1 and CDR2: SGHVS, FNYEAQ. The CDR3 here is CASSLGTAYSNQPQHF. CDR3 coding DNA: TGTGCCAGCAGCTTAGGGACAGCTTATAGCAATCAGCCCCAGCATTTT.

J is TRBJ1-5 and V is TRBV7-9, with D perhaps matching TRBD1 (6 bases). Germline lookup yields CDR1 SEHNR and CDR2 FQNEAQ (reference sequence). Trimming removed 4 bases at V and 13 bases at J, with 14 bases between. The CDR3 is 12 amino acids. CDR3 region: CASSYGGQMQHF. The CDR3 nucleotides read TGTGCCAGCAGCTACGGCGGACAGATGCAGCATTTT.

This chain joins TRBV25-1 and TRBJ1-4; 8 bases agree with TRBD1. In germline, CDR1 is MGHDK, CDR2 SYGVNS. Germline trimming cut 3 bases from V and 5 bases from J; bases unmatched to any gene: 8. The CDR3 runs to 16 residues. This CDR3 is CASSDFSGQENEKLFF. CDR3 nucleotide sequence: TGTGCCAGCAGTGACTTCTCGGGACAGGAGAATGAAAAACTGTTTTTT. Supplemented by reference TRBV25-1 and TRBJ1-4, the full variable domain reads EADIYQTPRYLVIGTGKKITLECSQTMGHDKMYWYQQDPGMELHLIHYSYGVNSTEKGDLSSESTVSRIRTEHFPLTLESARPSHTSQYLCASSDFSGQENEKLFFGSGTQLSVL.

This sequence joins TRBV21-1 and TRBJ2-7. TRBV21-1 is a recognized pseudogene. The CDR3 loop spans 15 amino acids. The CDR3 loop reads CASSTLWLPVYEQYF. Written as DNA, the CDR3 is TGTGCCAGCAGTACCCTGTGGCTACCCGTGTACGAGCAGTACTTC.

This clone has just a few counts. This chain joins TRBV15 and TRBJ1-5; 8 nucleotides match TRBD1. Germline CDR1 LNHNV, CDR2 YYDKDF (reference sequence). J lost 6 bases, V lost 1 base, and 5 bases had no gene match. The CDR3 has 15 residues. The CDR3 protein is CATSRGSGGGQPQHF. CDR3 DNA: TGTGCCACCAGCAGAGGGTCAGGGGGCGGTCAGCCCCAGCATTTT. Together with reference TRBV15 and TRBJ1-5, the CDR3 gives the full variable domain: DAMVIQNPRYQVTQFGKPVTLSCSQTLNHNVMYWYQQKSSQAPKLLFHYYDKDFNNEADTPDNFQSRRPNTSFCFLDIRSPGLGDTAMYLCATSRGSGGGQPQHFGDGTRLSIL.

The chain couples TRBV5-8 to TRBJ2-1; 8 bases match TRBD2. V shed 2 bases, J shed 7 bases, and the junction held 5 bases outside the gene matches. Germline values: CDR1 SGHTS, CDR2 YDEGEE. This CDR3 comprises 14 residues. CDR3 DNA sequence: TGTGCCAGCAGCTTTAGACTAGCGAGGAATGAGCAGTTCTTC. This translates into CASSFRLARNEQFF.

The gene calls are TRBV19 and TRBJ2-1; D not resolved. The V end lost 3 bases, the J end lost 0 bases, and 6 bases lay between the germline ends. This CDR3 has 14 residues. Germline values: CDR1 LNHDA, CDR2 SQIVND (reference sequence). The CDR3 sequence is CASSIGSSYNEQFF. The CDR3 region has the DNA TGTGCCAGTAGTATTGGAAGCTCCTACAATGAGCAGTTCTTC. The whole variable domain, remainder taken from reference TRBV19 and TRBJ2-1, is DGGITQSPKYLFRKEGQNVTLSCEQNLNHDAMYWYRQDPGQGLRLIYYSQIVNDFQKGDIAEGYSVSREKKESFPLTVTSAQKNPTAFYLCASSIGSSYNEQFFGPGTRLTVL.

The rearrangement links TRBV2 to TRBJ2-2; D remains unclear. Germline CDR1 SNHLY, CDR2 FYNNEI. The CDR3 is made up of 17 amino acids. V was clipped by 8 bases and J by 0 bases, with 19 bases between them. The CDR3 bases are TGTGCCAGCCCAGTGTCCGCGGTGGCGGCGAACACCGGGGAGCTGTTTTTT. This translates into CASPVSAVAANTGELFF.

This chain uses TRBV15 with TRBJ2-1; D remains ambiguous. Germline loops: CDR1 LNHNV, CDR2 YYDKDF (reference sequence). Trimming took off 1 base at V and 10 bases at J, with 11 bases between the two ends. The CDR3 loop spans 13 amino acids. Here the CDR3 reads CATSRAHSREQFF. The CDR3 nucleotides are TGTGCCACCAGCAGAGCCCACAGCCGGGAGCAGTTCTTC.

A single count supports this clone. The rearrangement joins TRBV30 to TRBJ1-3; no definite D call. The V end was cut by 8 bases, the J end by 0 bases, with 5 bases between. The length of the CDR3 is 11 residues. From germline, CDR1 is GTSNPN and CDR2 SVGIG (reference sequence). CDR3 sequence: CALTSGNTIYF. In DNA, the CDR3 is TGTGCCCTGACCTCTGGAAACACCATATATTTT.

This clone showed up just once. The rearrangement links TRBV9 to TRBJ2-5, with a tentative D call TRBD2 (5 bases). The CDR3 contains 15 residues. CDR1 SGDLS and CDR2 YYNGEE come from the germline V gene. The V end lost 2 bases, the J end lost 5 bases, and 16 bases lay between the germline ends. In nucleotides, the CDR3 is TGTGCCAGCAGCGTCTCCTCCGGTTCGGGGGAGACCCAGTACTTC. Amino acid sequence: CASSVSSGSGETQYF.

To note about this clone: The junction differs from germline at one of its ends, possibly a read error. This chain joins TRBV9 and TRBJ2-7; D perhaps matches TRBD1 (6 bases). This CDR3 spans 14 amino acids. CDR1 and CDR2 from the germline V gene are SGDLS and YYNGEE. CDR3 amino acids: CASSSSGGPYGQYF. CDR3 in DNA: TGTGCCAGCAGCTCTAGTGGGGGCCCCTACGGGCAGTACTTC.

CDR3 sequence (DNA): TGTGCCAGCAGCCCCCAGAGCGGGGGGGCATTCAATGAGCAGTTCTTC. Translated, it gives CASSPQSGGAFNEQFF. V and J are TRBV7-9 and TRBJ2-1; TRBD2 matches 10 bases. The CDR3 totals 16 residues. Trimming at V came to 5 bases and at J to 6 bases, leaving 10 bases not matched to a gene. Per germline, CDR1 SEHNR and CDR2 FQNEAQ (reference sequence).

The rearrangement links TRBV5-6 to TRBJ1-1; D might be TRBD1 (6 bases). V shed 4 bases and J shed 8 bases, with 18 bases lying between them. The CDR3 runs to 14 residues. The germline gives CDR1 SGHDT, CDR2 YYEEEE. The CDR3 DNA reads TGTGCCAGCAGCCCTAAACCCTCAGGGGCCGAAGCTTTCTTT. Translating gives CASSPKPSGAEAFF.

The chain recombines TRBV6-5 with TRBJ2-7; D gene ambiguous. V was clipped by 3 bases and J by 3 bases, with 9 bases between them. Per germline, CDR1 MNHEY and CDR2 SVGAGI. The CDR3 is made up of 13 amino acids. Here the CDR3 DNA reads TGTGCCAGCAGTTATTCGACAAACTACGAGCAGTACTTC. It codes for CASSYSTNYEQYF.

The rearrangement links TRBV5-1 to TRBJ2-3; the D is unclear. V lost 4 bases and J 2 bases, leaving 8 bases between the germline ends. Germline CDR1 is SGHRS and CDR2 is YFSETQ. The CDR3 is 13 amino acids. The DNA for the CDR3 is TGCGCCAGCAGCCCCGGTCCCACAGATACGCAGTATTTT. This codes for CASSPGPTDTQYF.

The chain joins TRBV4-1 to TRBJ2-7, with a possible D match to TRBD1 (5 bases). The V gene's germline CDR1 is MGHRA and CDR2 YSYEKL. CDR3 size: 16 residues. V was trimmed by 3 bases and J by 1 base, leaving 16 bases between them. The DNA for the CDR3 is TGCGCCAGCAGCCAGATCGTATCAGGGCTATCCTACGAGCAGTACTTC. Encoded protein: CASSQIVSGLSYEQYF.

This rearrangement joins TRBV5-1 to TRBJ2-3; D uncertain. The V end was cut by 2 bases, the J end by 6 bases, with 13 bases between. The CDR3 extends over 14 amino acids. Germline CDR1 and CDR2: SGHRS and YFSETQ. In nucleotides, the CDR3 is TGCGCCAGCAGCTTCGGCGACCGTGGCGATACGCAGTATTTT. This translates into CASSFGDRGDTQYF.

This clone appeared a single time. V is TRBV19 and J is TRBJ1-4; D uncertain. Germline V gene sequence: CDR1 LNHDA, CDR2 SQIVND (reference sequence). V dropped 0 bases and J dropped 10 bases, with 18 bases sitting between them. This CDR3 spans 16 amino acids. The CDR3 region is CASSIDPRGISGKLFF. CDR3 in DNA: TGTGCCAGTAGTATAGATCCGCGGGGAATTAGCGGAAAACTGTTTTTT.

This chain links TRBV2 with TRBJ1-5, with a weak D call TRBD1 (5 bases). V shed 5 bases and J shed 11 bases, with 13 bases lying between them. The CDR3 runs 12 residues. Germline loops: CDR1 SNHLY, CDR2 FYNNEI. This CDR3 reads CASSPDSLAQHF. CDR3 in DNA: TGTGCCAGCAGTCCTGACAGCTTGGCCCAGCATTTT.

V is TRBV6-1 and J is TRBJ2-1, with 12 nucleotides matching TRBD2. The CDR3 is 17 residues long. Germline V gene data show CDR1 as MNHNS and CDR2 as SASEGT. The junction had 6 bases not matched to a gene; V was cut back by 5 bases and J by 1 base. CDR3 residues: CASSQGTSGLSYNEQFF. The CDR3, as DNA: TGTGCCAGCAGTCAAGGGACTAGCGGGTTATCCTACAATGAGCAGTTCTTC.